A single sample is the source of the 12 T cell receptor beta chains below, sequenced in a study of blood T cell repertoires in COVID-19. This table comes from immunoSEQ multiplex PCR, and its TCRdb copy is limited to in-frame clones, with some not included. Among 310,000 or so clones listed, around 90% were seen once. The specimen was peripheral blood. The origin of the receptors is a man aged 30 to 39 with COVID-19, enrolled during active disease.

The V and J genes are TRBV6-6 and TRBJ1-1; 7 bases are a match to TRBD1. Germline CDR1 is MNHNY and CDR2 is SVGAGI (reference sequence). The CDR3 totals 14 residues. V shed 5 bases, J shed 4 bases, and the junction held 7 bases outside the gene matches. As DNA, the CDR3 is TGTGCCAGCAGTGCCAACAGGGGTGGCACTGAAGCTTTCTTT. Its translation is CASSANRGGTEAFF.

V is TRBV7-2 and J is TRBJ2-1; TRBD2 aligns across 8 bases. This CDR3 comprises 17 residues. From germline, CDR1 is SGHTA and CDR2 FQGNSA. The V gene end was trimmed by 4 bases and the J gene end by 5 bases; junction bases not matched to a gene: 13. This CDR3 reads CASSSRVTSGTNNEQFF. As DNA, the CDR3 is TGTGCCAGCAGCTCTAGAGTAACTAGCGGAACAAACAATGAGCAGTTCTTC.

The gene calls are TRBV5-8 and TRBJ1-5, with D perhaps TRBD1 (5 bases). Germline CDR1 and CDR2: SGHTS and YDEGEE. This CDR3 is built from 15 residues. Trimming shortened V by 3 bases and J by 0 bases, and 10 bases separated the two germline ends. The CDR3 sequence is CASSWGRYSNQPQHF. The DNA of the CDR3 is TGTGCCAGCAGCTGGGGCAGGTATAGCAATCAGCCCCAGCATTTT.

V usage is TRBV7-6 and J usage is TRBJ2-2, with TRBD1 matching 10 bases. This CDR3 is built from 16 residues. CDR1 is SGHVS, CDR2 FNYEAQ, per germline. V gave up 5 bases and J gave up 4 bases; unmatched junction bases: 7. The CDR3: CASSLRQGAGTGELFF. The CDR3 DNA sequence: TGTGCCAGCAGCCTAAGACAGGGGGCGGGCACCGGGGAGCTGTTTTTT.

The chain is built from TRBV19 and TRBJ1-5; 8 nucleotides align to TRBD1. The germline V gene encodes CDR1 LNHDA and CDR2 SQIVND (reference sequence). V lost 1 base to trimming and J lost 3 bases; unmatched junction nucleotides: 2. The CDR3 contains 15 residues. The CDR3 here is CASSIGTGYNQPQHF. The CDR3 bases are TGTGCCAGTAGTATAGGGACAGGGTACAATCAGCCCCAGCATTTT.

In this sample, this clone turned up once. CDR3 amino acids: CASRLRGSDEQYF. Written as DNA, the CDR3 is TGTGCCAGCAGGCTCAGGGGGAGCGACGAGCAGTACTTC. The chain recombines TRBV6-5 with TRBJ2-7; TRBD1 matches 7 bases. The CDR3 loop spans 13 amino acids. Germline-derived CDR1 and CDR2 are MNHEY and SVGAGI. V shed 6 bases, J shed 5 bases, and the junction held 7 bases outside the gene matches.

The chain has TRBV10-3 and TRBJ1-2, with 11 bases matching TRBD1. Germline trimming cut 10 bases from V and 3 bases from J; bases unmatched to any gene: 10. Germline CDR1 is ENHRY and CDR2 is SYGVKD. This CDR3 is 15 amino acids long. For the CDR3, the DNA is TGTGCCACTACGGGACAGGGGGATAGGGACTATGGCTACACCTTC. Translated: CATTGQGDRDYGYTF.

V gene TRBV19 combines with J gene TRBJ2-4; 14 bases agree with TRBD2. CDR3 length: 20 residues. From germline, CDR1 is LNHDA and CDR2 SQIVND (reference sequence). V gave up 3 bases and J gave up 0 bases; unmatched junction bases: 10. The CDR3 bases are TGTGCCAGTAGTATCTCGGGACTAGCGGGGGACTCACTAGCCAAAAACATTCAGTACTTC. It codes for CASSISGLAGDSLAKNIQYF.

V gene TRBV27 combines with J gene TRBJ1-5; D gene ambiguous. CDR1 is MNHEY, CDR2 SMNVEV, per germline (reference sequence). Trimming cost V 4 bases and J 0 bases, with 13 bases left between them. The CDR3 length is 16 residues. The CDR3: CASSSQTYYSNQPQHF. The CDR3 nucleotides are TGTGCCAGCAGTTCCCAGACATATTATAGCAATCAGCCCCAGCATTTT.

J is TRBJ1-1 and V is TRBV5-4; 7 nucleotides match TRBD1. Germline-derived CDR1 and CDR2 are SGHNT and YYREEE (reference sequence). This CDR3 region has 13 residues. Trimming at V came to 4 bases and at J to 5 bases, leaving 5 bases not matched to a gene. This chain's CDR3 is CASSLGQVTEAFF. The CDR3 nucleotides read TGTGCCAGCAGCCTTGGACAGGTTACTGAAGCTTTCTTT.

CDR3 sequence: CASSNPGGQGDTEAFF. CDR3 sequence (DNA): TGCGCCAGCAGCAATCCCGGAGGACAGGGGGACACTGAAGCTTTCTTT. This chain uses TRBV5-1 with TRBJ1-1, with 10 bases that match TRBD1. The ends lost 4 bases at V and 3 bases at J; junction bases unmatched: 9. The CDR3 runs to 16 residues. Germline V gene lookup returns CDR1 SGHRS and CDR2 YFSETQ. The complete variable domain, with remaining parts taken from reference TRBV5-1 and TRBJ1-1, reads KAGVTQTPRYLIKTRGQQVTLSCSPISGHRSVSWYQQTPGQGLQFLFEYFSETQRNKGNFPGRFSGRQFSNSRSEMNVSTLELGDSALYLCASSNPGGQGDTEAFFGQGTRLTVV.

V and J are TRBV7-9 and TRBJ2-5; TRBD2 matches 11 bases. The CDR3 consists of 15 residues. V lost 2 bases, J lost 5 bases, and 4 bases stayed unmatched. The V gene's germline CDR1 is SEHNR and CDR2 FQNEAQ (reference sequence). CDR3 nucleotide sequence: TGTGCCAGCAGCTTACTAGCGGGAGGTCGGGAGACCCAGTACTTC. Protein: CASSLLAGGRETQYF.